Presented here are 28 T cell receptor beta chains from one specimen sequenced in a study of cytomegalovirus exposure and HLA in healthy donors. The PCR had 60 Vbeta and 13 Jbeta primers. Clones were read by immunoSEQ multiplex PCR, and TCRdb kept only the in-frame ones, dropping some. The repertoire holds around 150,000 clones, with more than 75% as singletons. Sequences were obtained from PBMCs. These receptors all come from a young man in good health and CMV-seropositive.

This chain connects TRBV9 to TRBJ2-5; 8 nucleotides align to TRBD1. Germline V gene sequence: CDR1 SGDLS, CDR2 YYNGEE. The CDR3 is 14 amino acids. V lost 4 bases to trimming and J lost 5 bases; unmatched junction nucleotides: 7. The DNA for the CDR3 is TGTGCCAGCAGCCCAAGGACAGGGAGCGAGACCCAGTACTTC. It codes for CASSPRTGSETQYF.

The V and J genes are TRBV7-2 and TRBJ1-4; 9 bases align to TRBD1. Germline trimming cut 6 bases from V and 7 bases from J; bases unmatched to any gene: 9. CDR1 is SGHTA and CDR2 is FQGNSA in the germline V gene. This CDR3 has 15 amino acids. The CDR3, as DNA: TGTGCCAGCAGATCACCGGGACAGGGCATTGAAAAACTGTTTTTT. Translation gives CASRSPGQGIEKLFF.

The rearrangement uses TRBV9 and TRBJ1-1; 8 bases are a match to TRBD1. V gave up 4 bases and J gave up 1 base; unmatched junction bases: 3. The CDR3 is 14 residues long. Germline-derived CDR1 and CDR2 are SGDLS and YYNGEE. CDR3 coding DNA: TGTGCCAGCAGCACCGGACAGGGGAACACTGAAGCTTTCTTT. It specifies CASSTGQGNTEAFF.

The gene calls are TRBV2 and TRBJ1-1; D perhaps matches TRBD1 (5 bases). Trimming shortened V by 1 base and J by 10 bases, and 22 bases separated the two germline ends. The germline CDR1 and CDR2 sequences are SNHLY and FYNNEI. CDR3 length: 16 residues. The CDR3 nucleotides are TGTGCCAGCAGTGAAGAGTTTAAGTGGCAGGGCGACGGAGCTTTCTTT. This encodes CASSEEFKWQGDGAFF.

The V gene is TRBV19, the J gene TRBJ1-2, with 8 bases lining up with TRBD1. Germline CDR1 and CDR2: LNHDA and SQIVND (reference sequence). This CDR3 has 14 residues. The ends lost 9 bases at V and 7 bases at J; junction bases unmatched: 13. The CDR3 region is CASLETGARIGYTF. The CDR3 coding sequence is TGTGCCAGCTTAGAGACAGGGGCGCGGATTGGCTACACCTTC.

The rearrangement links TRBV2 to TRBJ1-1; no reliable D call. Germline assignment: CDR1 SNHLY and CDR2 FYNNEI. CDR3 length equals 14 residues. CDR3 residues: CATSPPPGNTEAFF. CDR3 bases: TGTGCAACATCCCCCCCTCCAGGGAACACTGAAGCTTTCTTT. Filled out from reference TRBV2 and TRBJ1-1, the complete variable domain reads EPEVTQTPSHQVTQMGQEVILRCVPISNHLYFYWYRQILGQKVEFLVSFYNNEISEKSEIFDDQFSVERPDGSNFTLKIRSTKLEDSAMYFCATSPPPGNTEAFFGQGTRLTVV.

CDR3 sequence: CASSESTGTHNEQFF. The CDR3 DNA sequence: TGCGCCAGCAGCGAATCGACAGGGACACACAATGAGCAGTTCTTC. The V gene is TRBV4-1, the J gene TRBJ2-1; 7 nucleotides match TRBD1. The J segment lost 5 bases and the V segment lost 5 bases, leaving 9 bases of the junction unmatched. Germline CDR1 and CDR2: MGHRA and YSYEKL. There are 15 residues in the CDR3.

The chain employs TRBV4-1 and TRBJ1-5; D gene ambiguous. Germline loops: CDR1 MGHRA, CDR2 YSYEKL. Trimming cost V 2 bases and J 4 bases, with 15 bases left between them. CDR3 length: 16 amino acids. The CDR3: CASSQSPGVQNQPQHF. CDR3 coding DNA: TGCGCCAGCAGCCAATCACCGGGAGTACAAAATCAGCCCCAGCATTTT.

In this sample, this clone turned up a few times. The chain employs TRBV2 and TRBJ1-6, with D unclear. The V end was cut by 6 bases, the J end by 8 bases, with 11 bases between. Germline loops: CDR1 SNHLY, CDR2 FYNNEI. This CDR3 has 13 amino acids. The CDR3 nucleotides are TGTGCCAGCAGGGGCGCCGCTTATTCACCCCTCCACTTT. Translating it yields CASRGAAYSPLHF.

The V gene is TRBV5-1, the J gene TRBJ2-7; 9 positions match TRBD1. CDR1 and CDR2 from the germline V gene are SGHRS and YFSETQ. Trimming cost V 0 bases and J 5 bases; bases outside gene matches: 9. This CDR3 spans 16 amino acids. The CDR3 coding sequence is TGCGCCAGCAGCTTGGCCGGGACAGGGTCCCGGGACGAGCAGTACTTC. Translation: CASSLAGTGSRDEQYF.

The rearrangement links TRBV30 to TRBJ2-2; tentatively, D is TRBD2 (6 bases). Germline V CDR1 and CDR2: GTSNPN, SVGIG (reference sequence). The V gene lost 3 bases and the J gene lost 1 base, with 12 bases spanning the gap. The CDR3 runs to 15 residues. CDR3 in amino acids: CAWSGGGKNTGELFF. As DNA, the CDR3 is TGTGCCTGGAGCGGGGGTGGAAAGAACACCGGGGAGCTGTTTTTT. The variable domain in full, completed from reference TRBV30 and TRBJ2-2, reads SQTIHQWPATLVQPVGSPLSLECTVEGTSNPNLYWYRQAAGRGLQLLFYSVGIGQISSEVPQNLSASRPQDRQFILSSKKLLLSDSGFYLCAWSGGGKNTGELFFGEGSRLTVL.

The V call is TRBV10-3, the J call TRBJ2-5; D remains ambiguous. The closer fit of TRBJ2-7 to the DNA end suggests the J call may be wrong. The V gene's germline CDR1 is ENHRY and CDR2 SYGVKD. The CDR3 spans 11 residues. CDR3 sequence (DNA): TGTGCCATCAGTGCCTCCTACGAGCAGTACTTC. Its translation: CAISASYEQYF.

The chain employs TRBV5-4 and TRBJ2-5, with a weak D call TRBD1 (6 bases). Germline CDR1 SGHNT, CDR2 YYREEE (reference sequence). The CDR3 is 14 amino acids. V was pared by 2 bases and J by 0 bases, with 8 bases between. DNA of the CDR3: TGTGCCAGCAGCTTCGGACAGTACCAAGAGACCCAGTACTTC. This sequence encodes CASSFGQYQETQYF.

The chain combines TRBV5-1 with TRBJ2-2; D possibly corresponds to TRBD1 (5 bases). Germline-derived CDR1 and CDR2 are SGHRS and YFSETQ. The CDR3 has 18 amino acids. V was pared by 4 bases and J by 0 bases, with 19 bases between. The CDR3 region is CASSDWKGQPANTGELFF. The CDR3 coding sequence is TGCGCCAGCAGCGATTGGAAAGGACAACCCGCGAACACCGGGGAGCTGTTTTTT.

This clone was seen once. V usage is TRBV7-2 and J usage is TRBJ2-1; D is perhaps TRBD2 (5 bases). CDR1 and CDR2 from the germline V gene are SGHTA and FQGNSA. This CDR3 comprises 14 residues. V was clipped by 1 base and J by 10 bases, with 14 bases between them. The DNA for the CDR3 is TGTGCCAGCAGCTTAGTGGTAGGGAGCCCCGAGCAGTTCTTC. This translates into CASSLVVGSPEQFF.

The chain couples TRBV7-9 to TRBJ2-1, with TRBD2 matching over 13 bases. J was trimmed by 9 bases and V by 1 base; bases with no gene match: 3. Germline V lookup: CDR1 SEHNR, CDR2 FQNEAQ (reference sequence). The CDR3 consists of 15 residues. The CDR3 nucleotides read TGTGCCAGCAGCTTAGAACTAGCGGGGGGGCGTGAGCAGTTCTTC. Translation gives CASSLELAGGREQFF.

The chain carries TRBV4-3 and TRBJ2-6; no definite D call. V dropped 0 bases and J dropped 0 bases, with 6 bases sitting between them. This CDR3 has 16 amino acids. CDR1 and CDR2 (germline): LGHNA, YSLEER. CDR3 protein: CASSQDPISGANVLTF. Written as DNA, the CDR3 is TGCGCCAGCAGCCAAGATCCCATCTCTGGGGCCAACGTCCTGACTTTC.

The chain combines TRBV7-2 with TRBJ1-1, with 7 bases that match TRBD1. V trimming: 2 bases; J trimming: 2 bases; junction bases outside the gene matches: 2. The CDR3 has 14 residues. Germline CDR1 and CDR2: SGHTA and FQGNSA. This chain's CDR3 is CASSLRQGNTEAFF. CDR3 nucleotide sequence: TGTGCCAGCAGCTTAAGACAGGGAAACACTGAAGCTTTCTTT.

The V call is TRBV18, the J call TRBJ1-2; possibly TRBD1 for D (6 bases). The V end was cut by 6 bases, the J end by 6 bases, with 14 bases between. The germline CDR1 and CDR2 sequences are KGHSH and LQKENI. The CDR3 length is 13 residues. CDR3 protein: CASSPLKGDGYTF. CDR3 DNA: TGTGCCAGCTCCCCCCTGAAGGGGGATGGCTACACCTTC.

The rearrangement links TRBV7-9 to TRBJ2-5, with 7 bases that match TRBD2. J was trimmed by 5 bases and V by 5 bases; bases with no gene match: 11. This CDR3 is built from 15 residues. Germline V gives CDR1 SEHNR, CDR2 FQNEAQ (reference sequence). The CDR3 region is CASSISSLAFETQYF. CDR3 DNA sequence: TGTGCCAGCAGCATCTCCTCACTAGCGTTTGAGACCCAGTACTTC.

The chain employs TRBV6-1 and TRBJ1-5; D might be TRBD1 (5 bases). V was clipped by 5 bases and J by 3 bases, with 11 bases between them. Germline V gene lookup returns CDR1 MNHNS and CDR2 SASEGT. The CDR3 runs to 14 residues. The CDR3 sequence is CASSIAGINQPQHF. The CDR3, as DNA: TGTGCCAGCAGTATCGCAGGGATCAATCAGCCCCAGCATTTT.

The chain joins TRBV5-1 to TRBJ2-1; 8 nucleotides align to TRBD1. Germline CDR1 is SGHRS and CDR2 is YFSETQ. The CDR3 sequence is 14 residues long. V was pared by 7 bases and J by 10 bases, with 13 bases of the junction left unmatched. CDR3 residues: CASFPPGQGGEQFF. DNA for the CDR3: TGCGCCAGCTTCCCCCCCGGACAGGGAGGCGAGCAGTTCTTC.

This chain uses TRBV7-9 with TRBJ1-1, with a tentative D call TRBD1 (6 bases). The germline CDR1 and CDR2 sequences are SEHNR and FQNEAQ (reference sequence). Trimming stripped 5 bases from V and 7 bases from J, with 20 bases between. The CDR3 is made up of 15 amino acids. For the CDR3, the DNA is TGTGCCAGCAGCACTACCTGGGGGGGGGCAGGTGAAGCTTTCTTT. Protein product: CASSTTWGGAGEAFF.

This sequence joins TRBV11-2 and TRBJ1-1; unclear D gene. Germline loops: CDR1 SGHAT, CDR2 FQNNGV. The ends were cut back, 3 bases at V and 3 bases at J, with 8 bases in the middle. The CDR3 runs 13 residues. Here the CDR3 DNA reads TGTGCCAGCAGCTTTAGAGGGCACACTGAAGCTTTCTTT. It codes for CASSFRGHTEAFF.

Written as DNA, the CDR3 is TGTGCCAGTAGTCCGACAGGGACAGGGGCCAACGTCCTGACTTTC. This translates into CASSPTGTGANVLTF. The V and J genes are TRBV19 and TRBJ2-6; 7 bases map to TRBD1. CDR3 length: 15 residues. Looked up from germline, CDR1 is LNHDA and CDR2 is SQIVND (reference sequence). Trimming removed 5 bases from V and 4 bases from J; junction bases left unmatched: 5.

The V and J genes are TRBV9 and TRBJ2-7, with no clear D. This CDR3 contains 14 residues. With 0 bases removed from V and 0 bases from J, the gap between germline ends came to 7 bases. Germline values: CDR1 SGDLS, CDR2 YYNGEE. CDR3 DNA: TGTGCCAGCAGCGTAGGGGCAGGCTCCTACGAGCAGTACTTC. Protein: CASSVGAGSYEQYF.

The chain couples TRBV30 to TRBJ2-7; 12 nucleotides align to TRBD2. The CDR3 has 17 residues. The V gene end was trimmed by 1 base and the J gene end by 2 bases; junction bases not matched to a gene: 9. CDR1 and CDR2 (germline): GTSNPN, SVGIG (reference sequence). CDR3 sequence (DNA): TGTGCCTGGAGTGCCCGCCGGACTAGCGGGGTCCCCTACGAGCAGTACTTC. It is translated as CAWSARRTSGVPYEQYF.

The chain couples TRBV5-6 to TRBJ2-7; 10 positions agree with TRBD1. The CDR3 extends over 15 amino acids. V dropped 0 bases and J dropped 5; count of bases not matched to a gene: 5. Germline-derived CDR1 and CDR2 are SGHDT and YYEEEE. The CDR3 here is CASSLVGTGADEQYF. Here the CDR3 DNA reads TGTGCCAGCAGCTTGGTTGGGACAGGGGCGGACGAGCAGTACTTC.